Below, 21 T cell receptor beta chains from the same sample are listed, as sequenced in a study of PD-L1 blockade in urothelial cancer. This table comes from immunoSEQ multiplex PCR, and its TCRdb copy is limited to in-frame clones, with some not included. Here the sample spans some 100,000 clones, around 90% being singletons. Specimen: PBMCs, collected around atezolizumab (anti-PD-L1) treatment. The receptors come from a woman aged 80 or older with urothelial cancer.

The rearrangement uses TRBV6-5 and TRBJ1-2, with D possibly being TRBD1 (5 bases). The V gene's germline CDR1 is MNHEY and CDR2 SVGAGI. The CDR3 loop spans 15 amino acids. The V gene lost 2 bases and the J gene lost 0 bases, with 10 bases spanning the gap. The CDR3 is CASSYSRGTNYGYTF. The CDR3, as DNA: TGTGCCAGCAGTTACAGTAGGGGCACTAACTATGGCTACACCTTC.

The chain is built from TRBV9 and TRBJ2-1, with 12 bases matching TRBD2. V lost 0 bases, J lost 8 bases, and 9 bases stayed unmatched. The CDR3 loop spans 17 amino acids. Germline V lookup: CDR1 SGDLS, CDR2 YYNGEE. The CDR3 protein is CASSVASGRASVDEQFF. The CDR3 DNA reads as TGTGCCAGCAGCGTAGCTAGCGGGAGGGCCTCCGTCGATGAGCAGTTCTTC.

This clone has just one count. The J gene is TRBJ1-1, the V gene TRBV6-1; 8 bases align to TRBD1. Trimming removed 3 bases from V and 4 bases from J; junction bases left unmatched: 4. CDR3 length: 14 residues. From germline, CDR1 is MNHNS and CDR2 SASEGT. This CDR3 reads CASSDRGLFTEAFF. DNA of the CDR3: TGTGCCAGCAGTGACAGGGGGCTTTTCACTGAAGCTTTCTTT.

This chain uses TRBV5-1 with TRBJ1-1; the match to TRBD1 covers 8 bases. V lost 4 bases, J lost 4 bases, and 6 bases stayed unmatched. The CDR3 length is 14 residues. Germline V gene data show CDR1 as SGHRS and CDR2 as YFSETQ. CDR3 sequence reads: CASSKGQGGTEAFF. CDR3 DNA sequence: TGCGCCAGCAGCAAAGGACAGGGCGGCACTGAAGCTTTCTTT.

The genes are TRBV11-3 and TRBJ2-2, with 9 bases identical to TRBD2. Germline loops: CDR1 SGHNT, CDR2 YENEEA. The CDR3 runs 16 residues. J gave up 8 bases and V 3 bases, and 10 bases lay outside the gene matches. CDR3 in amino acids: CASSFASGTSTGELFF. Here the CDR3 DNA reads TGTGCCAGCAGCTTTGCCTCCGGGACTAGCACGGGGGAGCTGTTTTTT.

The V and J genes are TRBV15 and TRBJ2-7, with a weak D call TRBD1 (5 bases). V was cut by 2 bases and J by 7 bases, with 18 bases left in between. CDR1 LNHNV and CDR2 YYDKDF come from the germline V gene (reference sequence). This CDR3 region has 15 residues. The CDR3 DNA sequence: TGTGCCACCAGCAGACTGCAGGGTCAACTTGGTGAGCAGTACTTC. It encodes CATSRLQGQLGEQYF.

The chain employs TRBV4-1 and TRBJ1-1, with 7 bases aligning to TRBD1. Germline CDR1 reads MGHRA; CDR2 reads YSYEKL. The CDR3 extends over 17 amino acids. Trimming cost V 0 bases and J 6 bases; bases outside gene matches: 13. CDR3 sequence reads: CASSQEDRVFSEAEAFF. The DNA for the CDR3 is TGCGCCAGCAGCCAAGAAGACAGGGTCTTTTCCGAGGCTGAAGCTTTCTTT.

The genes are TRBV28 and TRBJ2-3, with 11 bases lining up with TRBD2. This CDR3 contains 18 residues. Trimming at V came to 5 bases and at J to 11 bases, leaving 21 bases not matched to a gene. CDR1 and CDR2 from the germline V gene are MDHEN and SYDVKM. CDR3 residues: CASSATELAGASSGGQYF. The CDR3 DNA reads TGTGCCAGCAGTGCCACCGAACTAGCGGGAGCCTCCAGTGGGGGGCAGTATTTT.

This chain joins TRBV28 and TRBJ1-2; D is undetermined. Between the trimmed V and J ends, which lost 7 bases and 4 bases, there was a span of 13 bases. The CDR3 totals 13 residues. The germline gives CDR1 MDHEN, CDR2 SYDVKM. CDR3 DNA sequence: TGTGCCAGCACCTTAGCCGACGGCTATGGCTACACCTTC. Encoded protein: CASTLADGYGYTF.

The gene calls are TRBV19 and TRBJ2-2; D perhaps matches TRBD1 (6 bases). The CDR3 contains 16 residues. Trimming pared 5 bases from V and 1 base from J, leaving 14 bases between. Per the germline V gene, CDR1 is LNHDA and CDR2 is SQIVND (reference sequence). DNA of the CDR3: TGTGCCAGTAGTTCCCCGACAGGATTGAACACCGGGGAGCTGTTTTTT. Translating gives CASSSPTGLNTGELFF.

This clone was seen a handful of times. V and J are TRBV10-1 and TRBJ2-1, with 11 positions matching TRBD2. Germline V gives CDR1 WNHNN, CDR2 SYGVQD (reference sequence). This CDR3 contains 16 residues. The ends lost 4 bases at V and 4 bases at J; junction bases unmatched: 6. The CDR3 sequence is CASSGIGLAGYNEQFF. DNA for the CDR3: TGCGCCAGCAGTGGAATAGGACTAGCGGGTTACAATGAGCAGTTCTTC.

The chain links TRBV13 to TRBJ2-1; 7 bases agree with TRBD2. Germline-derived CDR1 and CDR2 are PRHDT and FYEKMQ (reference sequence). There are 14 residues in the CDR3. Trimming at V came to 0 bases and at J to 7 bases, leaving 3 bases not matched to a gene. In DNA, the CDR3 is TGTGCCAGCAGCTTAGGAGGGAGGGAAAATGAGCAGTTCTTC. As protein: CASSLGGRENEQFF.

This chain links TRBV7-9 with TRBJ2-3, with 13 bases fitting TRBD2. Trimming removed 8 bases from V and 8 bases from J; junction bases left unmatched: 13. The CDR3 consists of 16 residues. CDR1 is SEHNR and CDR2 is FQNEAQ in the germline V gene (reference sequence). The CDR3 loop is CASELALAGGLGTQYF. The CDR3 region has the DNA TGTGCCAGCGAGCTGGCACTAGCGGGAGGGCTGGGTACGCAGTATTTT.

This sequence joins TRBV2 and TRBJ2-3; TRBD2 matches 8 bases. Losses at the gene ends were 0 bases for V and 4 bases for J; bases not matched to a gene: 3. Germline V lookup: CDR1 SNHLY, CDR2 FYNNEI. This CDR3 has 15 residues. As DNA, the CDR3 is TGTGCCAGCAGTGAAGCCGGGACTAGGGCAGATACGCAGTATTTT. This translates into CASSEAGTRADTQYF.

The chain uses TRBV5-1 and TRBJ1-3, with TRBD1 identical over 9 bases. This CDR3 is built from 17 residues. Germline CDR1 is SGHRS and CDR2 is YFSETQ. Trimming took 3 bases from V and 3 from J; bases not matched to a gene: 10. CDR3 coding DNA: TGCGCCAGCAGCTATTCCGGGACAGGGAACCTTGGAAACACCATATATTTT. Translating gives CASSYSGTGNLGNTIYF.

The chain links TRBV30 to TRBJ1-2; 9 bases match TRBD1. V lost 4 bases, J lost 7 bases, and 7 bases stayed unmatched. This CDR3 region has 13 residues. Germline lookup yields CDR1 GTSNPN and CDR2 SVGIG (reference sequence). For the CDR3, the DNA is TGTGCCTGGATTCAGGACAGGGGATTTGGCTACACCTTC. Protein: CAWIQDRGFGYTF.

The chain is built from TRBV5-1 and TRBJ1-2; 8 bases match TRBD1. Germline V gene sequence: CDR1 SGHRS, CDR2 YFSETQ. With 4 bases clipped from V and 6 bases from J, the junction kept 5 bases outside the gene matches. This CDR3 has 13 residues. The CDR3 sequence: CASSPDREHGYTF. The CDR3, as DNA: TGCGCCAGCAGCCCGGACAGGGAGCATGGCTACACCTTC.

The V and J genes are TRBV5-1 and TRBJ1-4; TRBD1 is a possible D gene (6 bases). V was cut by 3 bases and J by 6 bases, with 12 bases left in between. The CDR3 has 14 amino acids. Per germline, CDR1 SGHRS and CDR2 YFSETQ. DNA for the CDR3: TGCGCCAGCAGCTGGTGGGGGGGCGATGAAAAACTGTTTTTT. Translation gives CASSWWGGDEKLFF. Drawing the rest from reference TRBV5-1 and TRBJ1-4, the complete variable domain is KAGVTQTPRYLIKTRGQQVTLSCSPISGHRSVSWYQQTPGQGLQFLFEYFSETQRNKGNFPGRFSGRQFSNSRSEMNVSTLELGDSALYLCASSWWGGDEKLFFGSGTQLSVL.

The chain uses TRBV28 and TRBJ2-5, with 14 positions matching TRBD2. CDR1 and CDR2 (germline): MDHEN, SYDVKM. The CDR3 is made up of 15 amino acids. V dropped 5 bases and J dropped 4; count of bases not matched to a gene: 3. The CDR3 here is CASSPGLAGGETQYF. The CDR3 DNA reads as TGTGCCAGCAGTCCAGGACTAGCGGGAGGAGAGACCCAGTACTTC.

The V gene is TRBV9, the J gene TRBJ1-5, with a weak D call TRBD1 (6 bases). CDR1 SGDLS and CDR2 YYNGEE come from the germline V gene. Between the trimmed V and J ends, which lost 4 bases and 1 base, there was a span of 9 bases. The CDR3 sequence is 14 residues long. CDR3 nucleotides: TGTGCCAGCAGCCTGAGGGGGAGCAATCAGCCCCAGCATTTT. It encodes CASSLRGSNQPQHF.

The V call is TRBV5-6, the J call TRBJ2-3, with 11 bases lining up with TRBD2. The V gene end was trimmed by 3 bases and the J gene end by 0 bases; junction bases not matched to a gene: 6. CDR1 SGHDT and CDR2 YYEEEE come from the germline V gene. The CDR3 spans 17 residues. The CDR3 loop is CASSSLRTSGSTDTQYF. As DNA, the CDR3 is TGTGCCAGCAGCTCGCTCCGGACTAGCGGGAGCACAGATACGCAGTATTTT.